This entry lists 26 T cell receptor beta chains sequenced from one sample in a study of shared clonotypes between healthy human individuals (dated by TCRdb to 2020 to 2021). For the CD8 naive samples, CD45RO-negative cells were positively selected for CCR7, yielding a CD45RA+CCR7+ population from which TemRA cells were excluded. Libraries were constructed by the immunoSEQ multiplex PCR assay. The clones in this table, taken by TCRdb from immuneACCESS, are in-frame only. Not every clone is retained; where verified, under half of the shortfall comes from an unresolved V gene, and the cause of the rest is unknown. This sample holds nearly 2 million clones; 85% to 95% were observed only once. Around 1% of the sample belongs to the ten largest clones. The sequenced sample consisted of naive CD8+ T cells sorted from blood. The cell subset or site label, as the study defines it: CD45RA+CCR7+. The receptors shown here come from a young man in good health.

This clone was seen just once. This rearrangement joins TRBV7-9 to TRBJ1-6, with 8 nucleotides matching TRBD1. V was clipped by 4 bases and J by 9 bases; unmatched bases: 5. CDR3 size: 14 residues. Germline CDR1 is SEHNR and CDR2 is FQNEAQ (reference sequence). Written as DNA, the CDR3 is TGTGCCAGCAGCTCCAGGGGGCAGGGTTCACCCCTCCACTTT. Its translation: CASSSRGQGSPLHF.

The chain carries TRBV10-2 and TRBJ2-1; D uncertain. Trimming removed 2 bases from V and 0 bases from J, with 8 bases in between. Germline V CDR1 and CDR2: WSHSY, SAAADI. The CDR3 runs to 15 residues. Written as DNA, the CDR3 is TGCGCCAGCAGTGAGATGTCTATCTCCTACAATGAGCAGTTCTTC. It yields the protein CASSEMSISYNEQFF.

The V and J genes are TRBV30 and TRBJ2-1, with 13 bases identical to TRBD2. This CDR3 contains 14 residues. CDR1 and CDR2 from the germline V gene are GTSNPN and SVGIG (reference sequence). Unmatched junction bases numbered 5, after V lost 5 bases and J lost 7 bases. CDR3: CAWAGGLAGNEQFF. The DNA of the CDR3 is TGTGCCTGGGCAGGGGGACTAGCGGGAAATGAGCAGTTCTTC.

With respect to this clone: The identical CDR3 is also encoded by other nucleotide sequences in the sample. This chain links TRBV27 with TRBJ2-5; D is perhaps TRBD1 (6 bases). The CDR3 runs 13 residues. Germline-derived CDR1 and CDR2 are MNHEY and SMNVEV (reference sequence). Trimming stripped 6 bases from V and 5 bases from J, with 13 bases between. CDR3 in amino acids: CASSLGGLETQYF. In DNA, the CDR3 is TGTGCCAGCAGCCTAGGGGGTTTGGAGACCCAGTACTTC.

V and J are TRBV9 and TRBJ2-7; the D is unclear. The CDR3 contains 16 residues. Trimming shortened V by 0 bases and J by 0 bases, and 13 bases separated the two germline ends. Germline CDR1 SGDLS, CDR2 YYNGEE. CDR3 bases: TGTGCCAGCAGCGTAGAAAGTAGTAGTTACTCCTACGAGCAGTACTTC. Translation gives CASSVESSSYSYEQYF.

This clone was detected only once. The rearrangement joins TRBV19 to TRBJ1-5; TRBD1 might be the D (5 bases). CDR1 and CDR2 from the germline V gene are LNHDA and SQIVND (reference sequence). Deletions cut 5 bases from V and 6 bases from J, with 20 bases between. The CDR3 contains 16 residues. The CDR3 here is CASSSRDLGVSQPQHF. CDR3 coding DNA: TGTGCCAGTAGTTCCCGGGACTTAGGGGTAAGTCAGCCCCAGCATTTT. Full variable domain (remainder filled in from reference TRBV19 and TRBJ1-5): DGGITQSPKYLFRKEGQNVTLSCEQNLNHDAMYWYRQDPGQGLRLIYYSQIVNDFQKGDIAEGYSVSREKKESFPLTVTSAQKNPTAFYLCASSSRDLGVSQPQHFGDGTRLSIL.

This clone has a single count. CDR3 amino acids: CASSTGQYFTEAFF. Here the CDR3 DNA reads TGTGCCAGTAGTACAGGACAGTATTTCACTGAAGCTTTCTTT. The J gene is TRBJ1-1, the V gene TRBV19, with D possibly matching TRBD1 (6 bases). The CDR3 is 14 amino acids. CDR1 is LNHDA, CDR2 SQIVND, per germline (reference sequence). V was trimmed by 4 bases and J by 4 bases, leaving 13 bases between them.

The chain employs TRBV9 and TRBJ2-5; the match to TRBD2 covers 9 bases. Per germline, CDR1 SGDLS and CDR2 YYNGEE. This CDR3 has 16 residues. The ends lost 5 bases at V and 3 bases at J; junction bases unmatched: 11. CDR3 residues: CASRKAAGGPEETQYF. CDR3 sequence (DNA): TGTGCCAGCAGAAAGGCGGCGGGAGGGCCGGAAGAGACCCAGTACTTC.

The chain has TRBV2 and TRBJ1-5; a possible D gene is TRBD1 (5 bases). V was clipped by 1 base and J by 3 bases, with 13 bases between them. Per the germline V gene, CDR1 is SNHLY and CDR2 is FYNNEI. The length of the CDR3 is 16 residues. Here the CDR3 DNA reads TGTGCCAGCAGTGAAGAGGGCAGGGAGTACAATCAGCCCCAGCATTTT. Protein: CASSEEGREYNQPQHF.

The chain couples TRBV18 to TRBJ2-3; maybe TRBD2 (6 bases). The CDR3 loop spans 16 amino acids. With 4 bases removed from V and 4 bases from J, the gap between germline ends came to 18 bases. Germline loops: CDR1 KGHSH, CDR2 LQKENI. In nucleotides, the CDR3 is TGTGCCAGCTCACGGGCGGGGCCGTCCGTGGCAGATACGCAGTATTTT. Its protein is CASSRAGPSVADTQYF.

This chain joins TRBV27 and TRBJ1-2; D is perhaps TRBD1 (5 bases). The CDR3 covers 14 residues. Germline V CDR1 and CDR2: MNHEY, SMNVEV (reference sequence). V dropped 6 bases and J dropped 8 bases, with 19 bases sitting between them. The CDR3 region is CASSPGLFVGGYTF. As DNA, the CDR3 is TGTGCCAGCAGCCCGGGACTTTTTGTGGGGGGCTACACCTTC.

V usage is TRBV4-1 and J usage is TRBJ1-5; D is undetermined. This CDR3 has 15 amino acids. Trimming took 0 bases from V and 6 from J, leaving 12 bases between them. The germline gives CDR1 MGHRA, CDR2 YSYEKL. CDR3 residues: CASSQDYLQSQPQHF. Here the CDR3 DNA reads TGCGCCAGCAGCCAAGACTATCTGCAATCTCAGCCCCAGCATTTT.

This chain joins TRBV4-1 and TRBJ2-2; 7 nucleotides line up with TRBD2. The CDR3 spans 16 residues. After removal of 0 bases from V and 6 bases from J, the junction contained 7 bases not matched to a gene. CDR1 and CDR2 (germline): MGHRA, YSYEKL. The CDR3: CASSQDGGGYPGELFF. The DNA for the CDR3 is TGCGCCAGCAGCCAAGATGGGGGAGGGTACCCCGGGGAGCTGTTTTTT.

In DNA, the CDR3 is TGCGCCAGCAGCCAAGAAACAGGGTTGGGCGAGCAGTACTTC. Its translation is CASSQETGLGEQYF. The chain is built from TRBV4-3 and TRBJ2-7; TRBD1 might be the D (6 bases). CDR3 size: 14 residues. CDR1 is LGHNA and CDR2 is YSLEER in the germline V gene. V was trimmed by 0 bases and J by 6 bases, leaving 12 bases between them.

A word on this clone: Other DNA sequences in the sample encode the same CDR3. The chain recombines TRBV9 with TRBJ2-3; tentatively, D is TRBD2 (6 bases). V lost 0 bases, J lost 3 bases, and 11 bases lay in between. The CDR3 is made up of 15 amino acids. From germline, CDR1 is SGDLS and CDR2 YYNGEE. CDR3 DNA: TGTGCCAGCAGCGTAGAGGGTGGAGGGACAGATACGCAGTATTTT. Protein product: CASSVEGGGTDTQYF.

This chain uses TRBV27 with TRBJ2-7; weak D call: TRBD2 (5 bases). V lost 2 bases and J lost 3, with 14 bases in between. The germline V gene has CDR1 MNHEY and CDR2 SMNVEV (reference sequence). The CDR3 totals 15 residues. The CDR3 sequence is CASSLLSDSYYEQYF. The CDR3, as DNA: TGTGCCAGCAGTTTACTATCGGACTCCTACTACGAGCAGTACTTC.

The chain couples TRBV28 to TRBJ2-5, with 7 bases fitting TRBD1. Germline-derived CDR1 and CDR2 are MDHEN and SYDVKM. The V gene end was trimmed by 6 bases and the J gene end by 5 bases; junction bases not matched to a gene: 18. The CDR3 covers 17 residues. CDR3 nucleotides: TGTGCCAGCAGAAAATCCGGGACAGAAGGATATGGGGAGACCCAGTACTTC. This sequence encodes CASRKSGTEGYGETQYF. Full variable domain (missing parts from reference TRBV28 and TRBJ2-5): DVKVTQSSRYLVKRTGEKVFLECVQDMDHENMFWYRQDPGLGLRLIYFSYDVKMKEKGDIPEGYSVSREKKERFSLILESASTNQTSMYLCASRKSGTEGYGETQYFGPGTRLLVL.

The CDR3: CASSIGTYEQYF. The CDR3 DNA follows: TGTGCCAGCAGCATAGGGACCTACGAGCAGTACTTC. The chain employs TRBV7-8 and TRBJ2-7; D unresolved. The CDR3 totals 12 residues. Germline V gene lookup returns CDR1 SGHVS and CDR2 FQNEAQ. The V end was cut by 5 bases, the J end by 2 bases, with 7 bases between.

This sequence joins TRBV6-6 and TRBJ2-7, with D possibly being TRBD1 (6 bases). The V and J ends lost 0 bases and 7 bases respectively, with 19 bases between them. The CDR3 contains 16 residues. The germline CDR1 and CDR2 sequences are MNHNY and SVGAGI (reference sequence). The CDR3 reads CASSYSRQGPSGEQYF. The CDR3 nucleotides read TGTGCCAGCAGTTACTCGAGGCAGGGGCCGTCGGGAGAGCAGTACTTC.

V and J are TRBV27 and TRBJ1-2; D not certain. V lost 2 bases to trimming and J lost 4 bases, with 11 bases between them. Germline V gene lookup returns CDR1 MNHEY and CDR2 SMNVEV (reference sequence). CDR3 length: 14 amino acids. The DNA of the CDR3 is TGTGCCAGCAGTTTAGACGGGCTCGGCTATGGCTACACCTTC. Translated: CASSLDGLGYGYTF.

This clone was counted a single time. The chain has TRBV7-9 and TRBJ2-7; possible D gene TRBD2, 5 bases. Germline V CDR1 and CDR2: SEHNR, FQNEAQ (reference sequence). The CDR3 consists of 14 residues. Trimming took off 1 base at V and 2 bases at J, with 9 bases between the two ends. The CDR3 here is CASSLEGETYEQYF. The DNA of the CDR3 is TGTGCCAGCAGCTTAGAGGGAGAGACCTACGAGCAGTACTTC. Based on the CDR3 plus reference TRBV7-9 and TRBJ2-7, the full variable domain is DTGVSQNPRHKITKRGQNVTFRCDPISEHNRLYWYRQTLGQGPEFLTYFQNEAQLEKSRLLSDRFSAERPKGSFSTLEIQRTEQGDSAMYLCASSLEGETYEQYFGPGTRLTVT.

This clone was detected once. The genes are TRBV5-1 and TRBJ2-3, with 12 bases fitting TRBD1. Looked up from germline, CDR1 is SGHRS and CDR2 is YFSETQ. With 3 bases clipped from V and 6 bases from J, the junction kept 11 bases outside the gene matches. CDR3 length equals 17 residues. The CDR3 sequence: CASSSRDRGRIGDTQYF. In DNA form, the CDR3 reads TGCGCCAGCAGCTCCCGGGACAGGGGGCGGATTGGGGATACGCAGTATTTT.

This sequence joins TRBV5-6 and TRBJ2-3; D gene ambiguous. Trimming removed 4 bases at V and 2 bases at J, with 17 bases between. The V gene's germline CDR1 is SGHDT and CDR2 YYEEEE. There are 16 residues in the CDR3. The CDR3 loop reads CASSHVDHRLTDTQYF. In nucleotides, the CDR3 is TGTGCCAGCAGCCATGTGGATCACAGACTCACAGATACGCAGTATTTT.

The V and J genes are TRBV30 and TRBJ2-1; 9 positions agree with TRBD2. The CDR3 loop spans 15 amino acids. Losses at the gene ends were 3 bases for V and 2 bases for J; bases not matched to a gene: 5. The V gene's germline CDR1 is GTSNPN and CDR2 SVGIG (reference sequence). The CDR3 sequence is CAWSIAGGPYNEQFF. CDR3 nucleotides: TGTGCCTGGAGCATTGCGGGAGGGCCCTACAATGAGCAGTTCTTC.

A word on this clone: A read error may account for a junction end that differs from germline. Other DNA sequences of this sample code for an identical CDR3. The chain has TRBV2 and TRBJ2-7; no firm D call. CDR1 SNHLY and CDR2 FYNNEI come from the germline V gene. The CDR3 is made up of 11 amino acids. CDR3: CASSLSHEQYF. CDR3 in DNA: TGTGCCAGCAGTCTCTCCCACGAGCAGTACTTC. Full variable domain (rest looked up from reference TRBV2 and TRBJ2-7): EPEVTQTPSHQVTQMGQEVILRCVPISNHLYFYWYRQILGQKVEFLVSFYNNEISEKSEIFDDQFSVERPDGSNFTLKIRSTKLEDSAMYFCASSLSHEQYFGPGTRLTVT.

The chain uses TRBV29-1 and TRBJ2-1; the D call may be TRBD1 or TRBD2 (5 bases each). The V end lost 7 bases, the J end lost 4 bases, and 17 bases lay between the germline ends. Germline V gene lookup returns CDR1 SQVTM and CDR2 ANQGSEA. The CDR3 covers 14 residues. The CDR3 nucleotides read TGCAGCGCCGAGGGGCAGAAGCCTTACAATGAGCAGTTCTTC. The encoded protein is CSAEGQKPYNEQFF.